The 21 T cell receptor beta chains below all came from one sample that was sequenced in a study of T cell responses to AZD1222 COVID-19 vaccine. Using immunoSEQ multiplex PCR, the repertoire was profiled, and TCRdb retains in-frame clones only, with some absent. The sample gives about 94,000 clones, roughly 90% of which show up once; about an eighth is in the top ten. Sequences were derived from peripheral blood, sampled on day 0 of AZD1222 vaccination. The source is an adult in good health.

The chain combines TRBV9 with TRBJ2-5; D might be TRBD2 (6 bases). This CDR3 comprises 13 residues. CDR1 and CDR2 from the germline V gene are SGDLS and YYNGEE. Trimming shortened V by 7 bases and J by 1 base, and 11 bases separated the two germline ends. The DNA for the CDR3 is TGTGCCAGCTCGCTGGGGGGCCAAGAGACCCAGTACTTC. The encoded protein is CASSLGGQETQYF.

This clone came up once. The chain employs TRBV18 and TRBJ2-5, with a weak D call TRBD1 (5 bases). The germline V gene has CDR1 KGHSH and CDR2 LQKENI. The CDR3 is made up of 16 amino acids. V lost 3 bases to trimming and J lost 5 bases, with 19 bases between them. In nucleotides, the CDR3 is TGTGCCAGCTCACCCTCCCAACAGGCGGCGAGGGAGACCCAGTACTTC. As protein: CASSPSQQAARETQYF.

The chain couples TRBV6-5 to TRBJ1-2, with 12 bases aligning to TRBD1. J was trimmed by 6 bases and V by 2 bases; bases with no gene match: 4. Germline CDR1 is MNHEY and CDR2 is SVGAGI. The CDR3 has 15 amino acids. The CDR3 loop is CASSYAGTGGNGYTF. CDR3 coding DNA: TGTGCCAGCAGTTACGCCGGGACAGGGGGCAATGGCTACACCTTC.

The chain employs TRBV6-4 and TRBJ2-7; D gene unclear. The CDR3 extends over 14 amino acids. CDR1 and CDR2 from the germline V gene are MRHNA and SNTAGT. V was trimmed by 6 bases and J by 9 bases, leaving 21 bases between them. CDR3 bases: TGTGCCAGCAGCTCCACCGAGAGCCCAGGTACGCAGTACTTC. Amino acid sequence: CASSSTESPGTQYF.

The genes are TRBV24-1 and TRBJ2-2; no clear D gene. V lost 0 bases and J lost 7, with 5 bases in between. Germline values: CDR1 KGHDR, CDR2 SFDVKD. This CDR3 has 13 residues. The CDR3 region is CATSDLGVGELFF. DNA of the CDR3: TGTGCCACCAGTGATTTGGGAGTCGGGGAGCTGTTTTTT.

The rearrangement uses TRBV10-3 and TRBJ1-2; 7 bases line up with TRBD1. V shed 4 bases, J shed 6 bases, and the junction held 8 bases outside the gene matches. Germline V gene sequence: CDR1 ENHRY, CDR2 SYGVKD. The CDR3 has 14 amino acids. CDR3 sequence: CAISADRVENGYTF. The DNA for the CDR3 is TGTGCCATCAGTGCAGACAGGGTGGAGAATGGCTACACCTTC.

The chain recombines TRBV3-1 (or the pseudogene TRBV3-2) with TRBJ2-7; no reliable D call. Trimming stripped 0 bases from V and 7 bases from J, with 10 bases between. The V gene's germline CDR1 is LGHDT and CDR2 YNNKEL (reference sequence). The CDR3 loop spans 13 amino acids. This CDR3 reads CASSQDSAREQYF. DNA for the CDR3: TGTGCCAGCAGCCAAGATTCTGCGAGGGAGCAGTACTTC.

The chain employs TRBV29-1 and TRBJ1-1; no firm D call. V lost 1 base and J 0 bases, leaving 6 bases between the germline ends. From germline, CDR1 is SQVTM and CDR2 ANQGSEA. CDR3 length: 13 amino acids. The CDR3 DNA reads as TGCAGCGTTGAAGGGCAGGTGAACACTGAAGCTTTCTTT. Amino acid sequence: CSVEGQVNTEAFF.

This chain links TRBV11-2 with TRBJ2-7; TRBD1 matches at 9 bases. V was pared by 0 bases and J by 7 bases, with 1 base of the junction left unmatched. Germline V gene sequence: CDR1 SGHAT, CDR2 FQNNGV. The CDR3 runs 13 residues. In nucleotides, the CDR3 is TGTGCCAGCAGCTTAGAAGGGACAGGGGAGCAGTACTTC. As protein: CASSLEGTGEQYF.

This rearrangement joins TRBV6-5 to TRBJ1-3; 9 positions agree with TRBD1. The germline gives CDR1 MNHEY, CDR2 SVGAGI. The trim removed 7 bases at V and 4 bases at J, leaving 5 bases unmatched. This CDR3 contains 14 residues. The CDR3 reads CASTLGTGGNTIYF. The CDR3 nucleotides read TGTGCCAGCACCCTTGGGACAGGGGGAAACACCATATATTTT.

The chain links TRBV5-4 to TRBJ1-1, with TRBD1 matching over 7 bases. This CDR3 is 15 amino acids long. The germline V gene has CDR1 SGHNT and CDR2 YYREEE (reference sequence). Trimming at V came to 0 bases and at J to 4 bases, leaving 6 bases not matched to a gene. The CDR3 sequence is CASSLGSPGGTEAFF. CDR3 DNA: TGTGCCAGCAGCTTGGGTAGCCCAGGGGGCACTGAAGCTTTCTTT.

The CDR3 sequence: CASSQGQNYEQYF. In nucleotides, the CDR3 is TGTGCCAGCAGCCAGGGACAGAACTACGAGCAGTACTTC. The chain couples TRBV7-3 to TRBJ2-7; 7 bases map to TRBD1. Looked up from germline, CDR1 is SGHTA and CDR2 is FQGTGA. The CDR3 length is 13 residues. With V trimmed by 5 bases and J by 3 bases, 4 bases remained unmatched.

The V and J genes are TRBV19 and TRBJ2-7, with D maybe TRBD1 (6 bases). The CDR3 totals 14 residues. The germline CDR1 and CDR2 sequences are LNHDA and SQIVND (reference sequence). Between the trimmed V and J ends, which lost 1 base and 2 bases, there was a span of 9 bases. The CDR3 is CASSIGGPTYEQYF. In nucleotides, the CDR3 is TGTGCCAGTAGTATAGGGGGGCCAACCTACGAGCAGTACTTC.

The V call is TRBV12-5, the J call TRBJ2-1, with TRBD2 identical over 11 bases. This CDR3 is built from 20 residues. Looked up from germline, CDR1 is LGHNT and CDR2 is FRNRAP. V was pared by 0 bases and J by 1 base, with 11 bases of the junction left unmatched. CDR3 sequence: CASGLVVAGGLPLSYNEQFF. Here the CDR3 DNA reads TGTGCTAGTGGTTTGGTAGTAGCGGGGGGGCTTCCTCTTTCCTACAATGAGCAGTTCTTC. Based on the CDR3 plus reference TRBV12-5 and TRBJ2-1, the full variable domain is DARVTQTPRHKVTEMGQEVTMRCQPILGHNTVFWYRQTMMQGLELLAYFRNRAPLDDSGMPKDRFSAEMPDATLATLKIQPSEPRDSAVYFCASGLVVAGGLPLSYNEQFFGPGTRLTVL.

The genes are TRBV18 and TRBJ2-7; no definite D call. Germline assignment: CDR1 KGHSH and CDR2 LQKENI. This CDR3 is built from 14 residues. The ends were cut back, 3 bases at V and 2 bases at J, with 11 bases in the middle. CDR3 loop: CASSPEATTYEQYF. CDR3 coding DNA: TGTGCCAGCTCACCCGAGGCCACGACCTACGAGCAGTACTTC.

This chain links TRBV20-1 with TRBJ2-1, with 10 nucleotides matching TRBD2. J was trimmed by 5 bases and V by 3 bases; bases with no gene match: 7. Per germline, CDR1 DFQATT and CDR2 SNEGSKA (reference sequence). CDR3 length: 15 residues. DNA for the CDR3: TGCAGTGCTAGTACTAGCGGGGTCGGGAACAATGAGCAGTTCTTC. This translates into CSASTSGVGNNEQFF.

This chain joins TRBV18 and TRBJ2-2; D gene ambiguous. The germline gives CDR1 KGHSH, CDR2 LQKENI. V was pared by 6 bases and J by 0 bases, with 11 bases between. The CDR3 runs 15 residues. The DNA for the CDR3 is TGTGCCAGCTCCAACACAGCCACGAACACCGGGGAGCTGTTTTTT. This gives the protein CASSNTATNTGELFF.

V usage is TRBV30 and J usage is TRBJ1-6; D perhaps matches TRBD1 (5 bases). Trimming pared 5 bases from V and 7 bases from J, leaving 15 bases between. CDR1 is GTSNPN, CDR2 SVGIG, per germline (reference sequence). This CDR3 has 14 residues. CDR3 region: CAWGGHLSNSPLHF. The CDR3 bases are TGTGCCTGGGGAGGACATTTATCGAATTCACCCCTCCACTTT.

The chain employs TRBV29-1 and TRBJ1-2; D gene uncertain. Trimming shortened V by 6 bases and J by 8 bases, and 13 bases separated the two germline ends. The CDR3 sequence is 11 residues long. Germline V gene sequence: CDR1 SQVTM, CDR2 ANQGSEA. CDR3 protein: CSVGVGGGYTF. CDR3 bases: TGCAGCGTCGGCGTCGGAGGAGGCTACACCTTC.

The rearrangement links TRBV19 to TRBJ1-6; 12 nucleotides agree with TRBD1. V dropped 9 bases and J dropped 6; count of bases not matched to a gene: 3. From germline, CDR1 is LNHDA and CDR2 SQIVND (reference sequence). The CDR3 contains 14 residues. The CDR3 spells CARGQGACNSPLHF. In DNA form, the CDR3 reads TGTGCCAGGGGACAGGGGGCTTGTAATTCACCCCTCCACTTT.

The chain is built from TRBV19 and TRBJ1-1; 9 nucleotides match TRBD1. The length of the CDR3 is 19 residues. V dropped 5 bases and J dropped 5; count of bases not matched to a gene: 21. Germline CDR1 is LNHDA and CDR2 is SQIVND (reference sequence). The CDR3 region is CASSWGQGAVGQAGTEAFF. The CDR3 DNA follows: TGTGCCAGTAGTTGGGGACAGGGCGCCGTTGGGCAGGCAGGAACTGAAGCTTTCTTT.